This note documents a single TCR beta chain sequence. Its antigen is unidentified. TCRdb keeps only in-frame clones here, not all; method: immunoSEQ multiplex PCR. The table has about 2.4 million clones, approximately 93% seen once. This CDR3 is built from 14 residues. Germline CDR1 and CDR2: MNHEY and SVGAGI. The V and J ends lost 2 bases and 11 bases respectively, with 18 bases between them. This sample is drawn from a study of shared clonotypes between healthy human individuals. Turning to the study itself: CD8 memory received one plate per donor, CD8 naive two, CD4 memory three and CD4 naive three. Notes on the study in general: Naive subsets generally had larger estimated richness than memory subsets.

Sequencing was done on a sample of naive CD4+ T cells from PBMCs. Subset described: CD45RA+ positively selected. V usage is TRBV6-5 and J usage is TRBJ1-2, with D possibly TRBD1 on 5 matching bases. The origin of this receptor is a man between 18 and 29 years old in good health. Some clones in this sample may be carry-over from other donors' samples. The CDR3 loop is CASSYAGTVKSYTF. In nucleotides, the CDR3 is TGTGCCAGCAGTTACGCCGGGACGGTAAAGTCTTACACCTTC.